The clone carrying this T cell receptor (beta chain) was seen at least ten times. The CDR3 is 17 amino acids. In germline, CDR1 is MNHEY, CDR2 SMNVEV (reference sequence). J lost 4 bases, V lost 3 bases, and 8 bases had no gene match. A second about 7 to 11 cycle PCR used barcoded and J-beta primers. TCRdb ran MiXCR on the 5' RACE reads and lists one entry per CDR3 protein. The sample records roughly 700,000 distinct CDR3 sequences, about a third being singletons. This record belongs to a study of blood T cells in healthy people across ages. Specimen: blood. The J gene is TRBJ2-1, the V gene TRBV27; TRBD2 aligns across 11 bases. The sequence came from a woman aged 80 or over in good health. CDR3 amino acids: CASSFTSGGIYYNEQFF. The CDR3 bases are TGTGCCAGCAGTTTTACTAGCGGGGGAATTTATTACAATGAGCAGTTCTTC.